The T cell receptor (beta chain) under discussion was sequenced for a study of response to subunit inactivated influenza vaccine (dated by TCRdb to about 2018). For the wider study: Deep quantitative T cell receptor repertoire profiling was used in the study to track responses to a trivalent subunit inactivated influenza vaccine.

The CDR3 starts with the cysteine, ends with the phenylalanine, and has 13 residues. The retained sequence is limited to the CDR3, 39 bases, with the frame set at the first base. Via the germline V gene, CDR1 is SGHTA and CDR2 FQGNSA. The junction carries 15 bases between V and J, which are trimmed by 5 bases and 10 bases respectively. This clonotype was recorded a few times. What antigen it recognizes has not been identified. No quality values exist for individual bases; no much larger clone is one base distant. The library was produced with RT-PCR. This sample was sequenced with an Illumina HiSeq 2500. TCRdb reran the public reads through fastp at Q25 and MiXCR, keeping productive beta chains. Each entry merges the rows of one CDR3 protein and shows their most common DNA and genes. Counted in this sample were around 650,000 distinct CDR3 sequences; approximately 14% of them appeared once. The ten largest clonotypes hold 11% of the sample.

The investigation overall reported the following: The authors suggested that each seasonal influenza vaccination may recruit only a limited number of new T cells.

The receptor chain draws on TRBV7-2 and TRBJ2-1; TRBD1 could be the D gene, as 6 bases match. The sequencing here drew on PBMCs from blood, taken about 12 days after vaccination. The receptor was isolated from a man aged 45 to 65 who received an inactivated influenza vaccine. Donor details come from another sample of the same person, matched by shared clones. The DNA sequence reads TGTGCCAGCAGCGTATACAGGGTCAACGAGCAGTTCTTC. This yields the protein CASSVYRVNEQFF.